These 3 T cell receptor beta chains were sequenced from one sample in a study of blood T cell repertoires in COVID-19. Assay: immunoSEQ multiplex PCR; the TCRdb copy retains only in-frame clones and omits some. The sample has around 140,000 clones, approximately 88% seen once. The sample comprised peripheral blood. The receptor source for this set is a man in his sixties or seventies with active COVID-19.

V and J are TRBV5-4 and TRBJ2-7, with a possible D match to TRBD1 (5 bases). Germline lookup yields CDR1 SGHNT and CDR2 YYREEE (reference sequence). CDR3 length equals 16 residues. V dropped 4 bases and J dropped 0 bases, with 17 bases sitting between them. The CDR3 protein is CASSIYPVQDSYEQYF. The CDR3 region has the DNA TGTGCCAGCAGCATTTACCCTGTACAGGACTCCTACGAGCAGTACTTC.

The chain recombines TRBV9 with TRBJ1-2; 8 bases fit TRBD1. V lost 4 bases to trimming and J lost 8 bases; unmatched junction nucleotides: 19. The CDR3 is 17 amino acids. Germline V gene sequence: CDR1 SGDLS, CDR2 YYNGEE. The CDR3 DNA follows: TGTGCCAGCAGCACCCAGGACAGGGCATTTATTTCGGGAGGCTACACCTTC. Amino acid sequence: CASSTQDRAFISGGYTF.

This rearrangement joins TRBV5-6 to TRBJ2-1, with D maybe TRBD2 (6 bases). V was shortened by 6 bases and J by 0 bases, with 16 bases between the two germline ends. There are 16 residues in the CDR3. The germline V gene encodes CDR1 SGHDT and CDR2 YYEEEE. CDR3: CASTFGSLSSYNEQFF. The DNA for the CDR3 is TGTGCCAGCACCTTCGGGAGCCTGAGCTCCTACAATGAGCAGTTCTTC.